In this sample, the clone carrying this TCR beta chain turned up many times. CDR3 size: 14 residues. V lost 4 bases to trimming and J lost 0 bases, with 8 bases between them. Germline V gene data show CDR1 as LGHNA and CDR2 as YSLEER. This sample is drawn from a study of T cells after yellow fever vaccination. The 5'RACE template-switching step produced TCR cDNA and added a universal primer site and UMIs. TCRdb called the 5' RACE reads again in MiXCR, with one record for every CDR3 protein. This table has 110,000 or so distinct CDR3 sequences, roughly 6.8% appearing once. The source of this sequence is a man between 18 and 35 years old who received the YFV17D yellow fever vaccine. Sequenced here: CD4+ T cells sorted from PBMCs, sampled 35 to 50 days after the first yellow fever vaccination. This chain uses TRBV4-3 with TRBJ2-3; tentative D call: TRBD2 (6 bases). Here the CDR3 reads CASSPGTSTDTQYF. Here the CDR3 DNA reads TGCGCCAGCAGCCCCGGGACTAGCACAGATACGCAGTATTTT.